The 19 T cell receptor beta chains below all came from one sample that was sequenced in a study of OX40 agonist ivuxolimab in advanced cancers. Libraries were prepared by immunoSEQ multiplex PCR; TCRdb keeps only in-frame clonotypes and omits some of them. The table has about 110,000 clones, 89% seen once. The sequenced sample was CD4+ or CD8+ T cells sorted from blood, obtained in a trial of the OX40 agonist ivuxolimab. These receptors came from an adult with an advanced solid tumor such as melanoma, head and neck, liver or kidney cancer.

The chain couples TRBV29-1 to TRBJ2-2; no firm D call. The CDR3 spans 13 residues. Trimming cost V 1 base and J 0 bases, with 3 bases left between them. Germline assignment: CDR1 SQVTM and CDR2 ANQGSEA. The CDR3 is CSVEGPNTGELFF. As DNA, the CDR3 is TGCAGCGTTGAAGGGCCGAACACCGGGGAGCTGTTTTTT.

This chain joins TRBV7-8 and TRBJ2-2, with no clear D. The CDR3 has 15 amino acids. Per germline, CDR1 SGHVS and CDR2 FQNEAQ. The germline V and J ends were trimmed by 0 bases and 2 bases, with 7 bases remaining between them. CDR3 DNA sequence: TGTGCCAGCAGCTTAGCGGTCAGTAACACCGGGGAGCTGTTTTTT. Its translation: CASSLAVSNTGELFF.

The chain recombines TRBV5-1 with TRBJ2-3, with TRBD2 matching over 9 bases. With V trimmed by 4 bases and J by 3 bases, 9 bases remained unmatched. The CDR3 is made up of 16 amino acids. Germline V lookup: CDR1 SGHRS, CDR2 YFSETQ. CDR3 protein: CASSPLRGGLTDTQYF. The CDR3 coding sequence is TGCGCCAGCAGCCCCCTGCGGGGGGGCCTTACAGATACGCAGTATTTT.

The rearrangement uses TRBV10-3 and TRBJ2-1; maybe TRBD1 (6 bases). This CDR3 contains 19 residues. Germline CDR1 reads ENHRY; CDR2 reads SYGVKD. V was shortened by 3 bases and J by 0 bases, with 21 bases between the two germline ends. DNA of the CDR3: TGTGCCATCAGTGACCGAGCCCAACAGGGCCGGAGCTCCTACAATGAGCAGTTCTTC. Translation gives CAISDRAQQGRSSYNEQFF.

The sample holds one count of this clone. The chain couples TRBV5-1 to TRBJ1-2; 7 bases align to TRBD1. The V gene's germline CDR1 is SGHRS and CDR2 YFSETQ. The V segment lost 3 bases and the J segment 1 base; nucleotides outside the gene matches: 0. The CDR3 length is 13 residues. CDR3 DNA sequence: TGCGCCAGCAGCTCAGGGGGTAACTATGGCTACACCTTC. As protein: CASSSGGNYGYTF.

The V and J genes are TRBV5-1 and TRBJ2-3, with 13 bases that match TRBD2. The germline V gene has CDR1 SGHRS and CDR2 YFSETQ. This CDR3 spans 15 amino acids. J lost 10 bases, V lost 3 bases, and 8 bases had no gene match. Written as DNA, the CDR3 is TGCGCCAGCAGCTCCGGACTAGCGGGGGCCGGGGCGCAGTATTTT. This sequence encodes CASSSGLAGAGAQYF. The full variable domain, completed using reference TRBV5-1 and TRBJ2-3, is KAGVTQTPRYLIKTRGQQVTLSCSPISGHRSVSWYQQTPGQGLQFLFEYFSETQRNKGNFPGRFSGRQFSNSRSEMNVSTLELGDSALYLCASSSGLAGAGAQYFGPGTRLTVL.

The chain links TRBV5-1 to TRBJ2-1, with TRBD2 as a possible D gene (5 bases). Trimming stripped 5 bases from V and 0 bases from J, with 12 bases between. The CDR3 sequence is 15 residues long. Germline lookup yields CDR1 SGHRS and CDR2 YFSETQ. The DNA for the CDR3 is TGCGCCAGCAGACAAGGACTGAGCTCCTACAATGAGCAGTTCTTC. This encodes CASRQGLSSYNEQFF.

The genes are TRBV5-1 and TRBJ1-1; D unresolved. CDR1 and CDR2 from the germline V gene are SGHRS and YFSETQ. V shed 4 bases and J shed 4 bases, with 11 bases lying between them. The CDR3 length is 13 residues. CDR3 protein: CASSPDGITEAFF. DNA for the CDR3: TGCGCCAGCAGCCCGGACGGAATCACTGAAGCTTTCTTT.

The V and J genes are TRBV4-3 and TRBJ1-3; perhaps TRBD1 as D (5 bases). The CDR3 is made up of 14 amino acids. V was pared by 0 bases and J by 7 bases, with 10 bases between. CDR1 LGHNA and CDR2 YSLEER come from the germline V gene. The CDR3 DNA is TGCGCCAGCAGCCAAGAGGTGTGGGGGAACACCATATATTTT. This translates into CASSQEVWGNTIYF.

V is TRBV5-1 and J is TRBJ2-5; 10 bases are a match to TRBD1. Germline loops: CDR1 SGHRS, CDR2 YFSETQ. This CDR3 spans 16 amino acids. The V gene end was trimmed by 2 bases and the J gene end by 5 bases; junction bases not matched to a gene: 9. This CDR3 reads CASSFRQGAESETQYF. The CDR3 bases are TGCGCCAGCAGCTTTAGACAGGGGGCCGAATCGGAGACCCAGTACTTC. Full variable domain (rest looked up from reference TRBV5-1 and TRBJ2-5): KAGVTQTPRYLIKTRGQQVTLSCSPISGHRSVSWYQQTPGQGLQFLFEYFSETQRNKGNFPGRFSGRQFSNSRSEMNVSTLELGDSALYLCASSFRQGAESETQYFGPGTRLLVL.

V usage is TRBV6-6 and J usage is TRBJ1-1; maybe TRBD1 (5 bases). Trimming pared 6 bases from V and 7 bases from J, leaving 12 bases between. Germline CDR1 and CDR2: MNHNY and SVGAGI (reference sequence). There are 12 residues in the CDR3. The CDR3 DNA is TGTGCCAGCAGCTCCGACAGACTTGAAGCTTTCTTT. Translating it yields CASSSDRLEAFF.

CDR3 loop: CASLRTGDQETQYF. Here the CDR3 DNA reads TGTGCCAGCCTTAGGACAGGGGATCAAGAGACCCAGTACTTC. The genes are TRBV6-1 and TRBJ2-5; 9 positions match TRBD1. This CDR3 comprises 14 residues. The germline CDR1 and CDR2 sequences are MNHNS and SASEGT. Losses at the gene ends were 8 bases for V and 2 bases for J; bases not matched to a gene: 6.

V and J are TRBV11-1 and TRBJ2-7; tentative D call: TRBD1 (6 bases). From germline, CDR1 is SGHAT and CDR2 FQDESV (reference sequence). The CDR3 covers 14 residues. Between the trimmed V and J ends, which lost 5 bases and 4 bases, there was a span of 15 bases. CDR3 sequence reads: CASSKRQADYEQYF. The CDR3 nucleotides read TGTGCCAGCAGCAAACGACAGGCGGATTACGAGCAGTACTTC.

The chain combines TRBV19 with TRBJ1-4, with TRBD1 as a possible D gene (6 bases). With 5 bases removed from V and 2 bases from J, the gap between germline ends came to 9 bases. The CDR3 is made up of 14 amino acids. Germline V gives CDR1 LNHDA, CDR2 SQIVND (reference sequence). The CDR3 loop is CASSATGTNEKLFF. DNA for the CDR3: TGTGCCAGTAGTGCGACAGGTACTAATGAAAAACTGTTTTTT.

The V gene is TRBV27, the J gene TRBJ2-5; D not certain. The CDR3 consists of 14 residues. V was shortened by 5 bases and J by 0 bases, with 10 bases between the two germline ends. Germline-derived CDR1 and CDR2 are MNHEY and SMNVEV (reference sequence). The CDR3 DNA sequence: TGTGCCAGCAGTACAGACTGGGACCAAGAGACCCAGTACTTC. It yields the protein CASSTDWDQETQYF.

V and J are TRBV28 and TRBJ1-5; D unresolved. Trimming took 2 bases from V and 4 from J, leaving 9 bases between them. Looked up from germline, CDR1 is MDHEN and CDR2 is SYDVKM. The CDR3 has 14 amino acids. CDR3 coding DNA: TGTGCCAGCAGTTTAGAGTTATCGAATCAGCCCCAGCATTTT. This encodes CASSLELSNQPQHF.

The CDR3 region is CAWSVGTAFSNQPQHF. The CDR3 DNA sequence: TGTGCCTGGAGTGTTGGGACAGCCTTTAGCAATCAGCCCCAGCATTTT. The chain carries TRBV30 and TRBJ1-5; 7 bases line up with TRBD1. CDR1 and CDR2 from the germline V gene are GTSNPN and SVGIG (reference sequence). This CDR3 region has 16 residues. Losses at the gene ends were 0 bases for V and 0 bases for J; bases not matched to a gene: 5.

V and J are TRBV6-5 and TRBJ1-4, with a weak D call TRBD1 (6 bases). The CDR3 covers 14 residues. The germline gives CDR1 MNHEY, CDR2 SVGAGI. Between the trimmed V and J ends, which lost 6 bases and 8 bases, there was a span of 16 bases. CDR3 DNA sequence: TGTGCCAGCAGAGAATCCGGACAGTGGGAAAAACTGTTTTTT. Its protein is CASRESGQWEKLFF.

The J gene is TRBJ1-3, the V gene TRBV6-1; weak D call: TRBD1 (5 bases). Trimming took 7 bases from V and 0 from J, leaving 13 bases between them. The CDR3 covers 15 residues. Germline lookup yields CDR1 MNHNS and CDR2 SASEGT. Written as DNA, the CDR3 is TGTGCCAGCATTCTTACGGGGGGCTCTGGAAACACCATATATTTT. It is translated as CASILTGGSGNTIYF.